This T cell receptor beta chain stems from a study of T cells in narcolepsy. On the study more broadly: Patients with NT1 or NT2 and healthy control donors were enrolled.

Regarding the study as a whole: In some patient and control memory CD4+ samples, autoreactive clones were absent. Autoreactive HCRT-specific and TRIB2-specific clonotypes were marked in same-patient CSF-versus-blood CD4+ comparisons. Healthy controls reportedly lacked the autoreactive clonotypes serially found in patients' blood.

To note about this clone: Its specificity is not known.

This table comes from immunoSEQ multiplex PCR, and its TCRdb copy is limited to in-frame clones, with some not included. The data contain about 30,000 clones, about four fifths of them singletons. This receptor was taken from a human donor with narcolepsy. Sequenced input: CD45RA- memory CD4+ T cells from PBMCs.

This chain's CDR3 is CASSMVYGTEQYF. DNA of the CDR3: TGTGCCAGTAGTATGGTGTACGGGACAGAGCAGTACTTC. V usage is TRBV19 and J usage is TRBJ2-7; perhaps TRBD1 as D (6 bases). The CDR3 covers 13 residues. The V end lost 3 bases, the J end lost 7 bases, and 13 bases lay between the germline ends. Germline-derived CDR1 and CDR2 are LNHDA and SQIVND (reference sequence).